The 19 T cell receptor beta chains below come from one sample, sequenced in a study of T-cell reconstitution after alpha-beta-depleted transplantation in children. Unique molecular identifiers were incorporated when the TCRbeta library was constructed. Using its own MiXCR run on the PCR reads, TCRdb lists one record per CDR3 protein. The table lists roughly 160,000 distinct CDR3 sequences, 11% of them singletons, with less than 15% in the top ten. This sample comprised PBMCs, obtained before TCRalphabeta/CD19-depleted stem cell transplant. All receptors derive from a boy younger than 10 with acute myeloid leukemia, due to receive a stem cell transplant.

The V call is TRBV15, the J call TRBJ2-1; TRBD2 matches at 13 bases. The J segment lost 9 bases and the V segment lost 3 bases, leaving 5 bases of the junction unmatched. This CDR3 has 15 residues. Germline CDR1 is LNHNV and CDR2 is YYDKDF (reference sequence). The CDR3 loop is CATSRERTSGSEQFF. The CDR3 nucleotides are TGTGCCACCAGCAGGGAACGGACTAGCGGGAGTGAGCAGTTCTTC.

This clonotype has only one observation. This may stem from a read error, because a much larger clone lies one nucleotide away. The chain combines TRBV5-4 with TRBJ2-2; TRBD2 agrees at 11 bases. CDR3 length: 18 residues. The germline CDR1 and CDR2 sequences are SGHNT and YYREEE (reference sequence). CDR3 coding DNA: TGTGCCAGCAGCTTCCCCTATAGCGGGGGGGCGGGCACCGGGGAGGTGTTTTTT. Encoded protein: CASSFPYSGGAGTGEVFF.

This clonotype was counted many times. The genes are TRBV29-1 and TRBJ2-1, with a possible D match to TRBD1 (6 bases). This CDR3 is 14 amino acids long. CDR1 and CDR2 from the germline V gene are SQVTM and ANQGSEA. Trimming took off 7 bases at V and 5 bases at J, with 18 bases between the two ends. The CDR3 protein is CSGAPGQPNNEQFF. The CDR3 DNA is TGCAGCGGCGCTCCGGGACAACCAAACAATGAGCAGTTCTTC.

This clonotype was seen many times. The rearrangement links TRBV9 to TRBJ1-1; TRBD1 matches at 7 bases. Germline V gene lookup returns CDR1 SGDLS and CDR2 YYNGEE. The CDR3 consists of 15 residues. Losses at the gene ends were 1 base for V and 5 bases for J; bases not matched to a gene: 8. CDR3 nucleotide sequence: TGTGCCAGCAGCGTATTCGACAGGGTTGGAACTGAAGCTTTCTTT. Translating it yields CASSVFDRVGTEAFF.

This clonotype was seen at least ten times. In nucleotides, the CDR3 is TGCGCCAGCAGCTTCACCCCAAATAATCCAGATACGCAGTATTTT. It translates to CASSFTPNNPDTQYF. The J gene is TRBJ2-3, the V gene TRBV5-1; D remains ambiguous. Trimming cost V 2 bases and J 4 bases, with 14 bases left between them. CDR1 and CDR2 (germline): SGHRS, YFSETQ. The CDR3 runs to 15 residues.

There are many counts of this clonotype. This chain uses TRBV5-1 with TRBJ2-2; 8 nucleotides agree with TRBD2. The germline CDR1 and CDR2 sequences are SGHRS and YFSETQ. With 4 bases clipped from V and 5 bases from J, the junction kept 19 bases outside the gene matches. This CDR3 has 19 amino acids. The CDR3 here is CASSMTSVISGRGTGELFF. CDR3 nucleotide sequence: TGCGCCAGCAGCATGACTTCGGTAATAAGCGGGAGAGGTACCGGGGAGCTGTTTTTT.

Details on this clonotype: One base away lies a much larger clone, so this may be a sequencing read error. This rearrangement joins TRBV5-1 to TRBJ2-6, with D possibly being TRBD1 (6 bases). The CDR3 totals 15 residues. Germline V gene sequence: CDR1 SGHRS, CDR2 YFSETQ. The CDR3 protein is CASSRTESGANILTF. CDR3 bases: TGCGCCAGCAGCCGGACAGAATCTGGGGCCAACATCCTGACTTTC.

At least ten counts were recorded for this clonotype. The J gene is TRBJ1-1, the V gene TRBV20-1; D is possibly TRBD1 (5 bases). The CDR3 contains 13 residues. Germline V CDR1 and CDR2: DFQATT, SNEGSKA (reference sequence). V lost 0 bases and J 4 bases, leaving 9 bases between the germline ends. In nucleotides, the CDR3 is TGCAGTGCTAGAGAGGTTGGGGGCACTGAAGCTTTCTTT. This gives the protein CSAREVGGTEAFF.

This clonotype was detected only a few times. The chain is built from TRBV6-5 and TRBJ2-3; 9 nucleotides match TRBD2. The CDR3 runs 16 residues. V lost 4 bases to trimming and J lost 2 bases; unmatched junction nucleotides: 7. Germline V gene lookup returns CDR1 MNHEY and CDR2 SVGAGI. The CDR3: CASSSLAGGFTDTQYF. In DNA form, the CDR3 reads TGTGCCAGCAGTTCCCTGGCGGGGGGGTTCACAGATACGCAGTATTTT.

This clonotype was seen at least ten times. J is TRBJ2-3 and V is TRBV5-1, with 9 positions matching TRBD2. CDR1 and CDR2 from the germline V gene are SGHRS and YFSETQ. The ends lost 0 bases at V and 3 bases at J; junction bases unmatched: 5. CDR3 length: 16 residues. The CDR3 sequence: CASSLGAGLATDTQYF. The CDR3 DNA reads as TGCGCCAGCAGCTTGGGAGCGGGACTAGCAACAGATACGCAGTATTTT.

This clonotype occurred many times. The CDR3 nucleotides read TGTGCCAGCAGCCGGACTGCAGGATACGGGGAGCTGTTTTTT. Amino acids: CASSRTAGYGELFF. The rearrangement uses TRBV14 and TRBJ2-2, with a possible D match to TRBD2 (5 bases). The CDR3 extends over 14 amino acids. V lost 4 bases and J lost 7, with 13 bases in between. Germline CDR1 SGHDN, CDR2 FVKESK.

This clonotype has a count of ten or more. The chain links TRBV20-1 to TRBJ2-7, with D perhaps matching TRBD1 (6 bases). The germline V gene has CDR1 DFQATT and CDR2 SNEGSKA (reference sequence). V gave up 5 bases and J gave up 3 bases, with 14 bases separating them. The CDR3 is 13 amino acids. CDR3 loop: CSAYRDNNYEQYF. CDR3 bases: TGCAGTGCTTATAGGGACAACAACTACGAGCAGTACTTC.

This clonotype was detected many times. This chain connects TRBV18 to TRBJ2-1, with D uncertain. The CDR3 length is 16 residues. Trimming removed 3 bases from V and 6 bases from J, with 18 bases in between. CDR1 is KGHSH and CDR2 is LQKENI in the germline V gene. CDR3 coding DNA: TGTGCCAGCTCACCTGAGGTTGGAAGGGCTAGCAATGAGCAGTTCTTC. Protein product: CASSPEVGRASNEQFF.

This clonotype occurred many times. This rearrangement joins TRBV5-1 to TRBJ2-7; D is unclear. With 1 base removed from V and 5 bases from J, the gap between germline ends came to 10 bases. In germline, CDR1 is SGHRS, CDR2 YFSETQ. The CDR3 has 13 residues. CDR3 protein: CASSLWANNEQYF. The CDR3 region has the DNA TGCGCCAGCAGCTTGTGGGCCAACAACGAGCAGTACTTC. Supplemented by reference TRBV5-1 and TRBJ2-7, the full variable domain reads KAGVTQTPRYLIKTRGQQVTLSCSPISGHRSVSWYQQTPGQGLQFLFEYFSETQRNKGNFPGRFSGRQFSNSRSEMNVSTLELGDSALYLCASSLWANNEQYFGPGTRLTVT.

CDR3 DNA sequence: TGTGCCAGCAGCCTCGGGCAGCTCGGCTCTGAAGCTTTCTTT. Translation: CASSLGQLGSEAFF. The chain joins TRBV4-2 to TRBJ1-1, with D unresolved. This CDR3 spans 14 amino acids. The germline gives CDR1 LGHNA, CDR2 YNFKEQ. V gave up 4 bases and J gave up 6 bases, with 15 bases separating them.

This clonotype was observed a few times. The chain employs TRBV19 and TRBJ2-5; 12 nucleotides agree with TRBD2. The germline V gene encodes CDR1 LNHDA and CDR2 SQIVND (reference sequence). The length of the CDR3 is 16 residues. The V and J ends lost 5 bases and 2 bases, in that order; junction bases with no gene match: 6. CDR3 DNA sequence: TGTGCCAGTAGTTCCAGACTAGCGGGGGATCAAGAGACCCAGTACTTC. Translating gives CASSSRLAGDQETQYF. Full variable domain (outside the CDR3, taken from reference TRBV19 and TRBJ2-5): DGGITQSPKYLFRKEGQNVTLSCEQNLNHDAMYWYRQDPGQGLRLIYYSQIVNDFQKGDIAEGYSVSREKKESFPLTVTSAQKNPTAFYLCASSSRLAGDQETQYFGPGTRLLVL.

This clonotype was found a few times. The chain employs TRBV3-1 and TRBJ2-1; 7 bases agree with TRBD2. J gave up 9 bases and V 10 bases, and 18 bases lay outside the gene matches. The CDR3 runs to 15 residues. Germline CDR1 LGHDT, CDR2 YNNKEL (reference sequence). CDR3 loop: CATCQGLAGAFEQFF. The CDR3 region has the DNA TGTGCCACCTGCCAGGGACTTGCGGGAGCTTTTGAGCAGTTCTTC.

This clonotype was seen many times. The chain carries TRBV20-1 and TRBJ2-7, with 10 bases that match TRBD2. This CDR3 contains 13 residues. Germline V gene data show CDR1 as DFQATT and CDR2 as SNEGSKA (reference sequence). J gave up 4 bases and V 6 bases, and 6 bases lay outside the gene matches. Written as DNA, the CDR3 is TGCAGTGCCAAACCTAGCGGGGGATACGAGCAGTACTTC. The encoded protein is CSAKPSGGYEQYF.

A few counts support this clonotype. V usage is TRBV6-5 and J usage is TRBJ1-1; D is unresolved. Trimming cost V 2 bases and J 1 base, with 17 bases left between them. The CDR3 length is 17 residues. From germline, CDR1 is MNHEY and CDR2 SVGAGI. The CDR3 nucleotides are TGTGCCAGCAGTTACCTCAACAGCCGGCGGCGGAACACTGAAGCTTTCTTT. Translation gives CASSYLNSRRRNTEAFF.